This is a list of T cell receptor beta chains from one sample in a study of regulatory T cells in long-lasting Graves disease. TCRdb reanalysed the multiplex PCR reads using MiXCR and keeps one entry per CDR3 protein. The sample has 350,000 to 500,000 distinct CDR3 sequences, 11% to 15% seen once. These data also featured in a second study, about T cells in Graves' hyperthyroidism and ophthalmopathy.

Sequencing used peripheral blood mononuclear cells (PBMCs), obtained at new diagnosis, from a patient treated with antithyroid drugs. These receptor sequences come from a woman aged 45-60 years with Graves disease. Both conserved end residues are part of each CDR3.

v_call: TRBV12-5; j_call: TRBJ1-1; cdr3_aa: CASGSVELEWTAMNTEAFF
v_call: TRBV28; j_call: TRBJ1-5; cdr3_aa: CASTLRSWASNQPQHF
v_call: TRBV2; j_call: TRBJ2-7; cdr3_aa: CASRGVGQGRKGSYEQYF
v_call: TRBV28; j_call: TRBJ2-1; cdr3_aa: CASSLIQREGREQFF
v_call: TRBV2; j_call: TRBJ2-1; cdr3_aa: CASSKITGMRSYNEQFF
v_call: TRBV6-9; j_call: TRBJ2-2; cdr3_aa: CASSYLVTGELFF
v_call: TRBV19; j_call: TRBJ1-3; cdr3_aa: CASSISQGHGNTIYF
v_call: TRBV2; j_call: TRBJ2-2; cdr3_aa: CASSGQGNTGELFF
v_call: TRBV11-2; j_call: TRBJ2-1; cdr3_aa: CASSLDLTTSYNEQFF
v_call: TRBV10-1; j_call: TRBJ1-1; cdr3_aa: CASSVGGSDTEAFF
v_call: TRBV7-3; j_call: TRBJ2-3; cdr3_aa: CASSPGGGPDTQYF
v_call: TRBV28; j_call: TRBJ2-1; cdr3_aa: CASILSGSYNEQFF
v_call: TRBV18; j_call: TRBJ1-5; cdr3_aa: CASSPPGLDSNQPQHF
v_call: TRBV27; j_call: TRBJ2-1; cdr3_aa: CASAPYSYNEQFF
v_call: TRBV28; j_call: TRBJ2-5; cdr3_aa: CASSSTGMGETQYF
v_call: TRBV5-5; j_call: TRBJ2-1; cdr3_aa: CASSLGQGRFF
v_call: TRBV4-1; j_call: TRBJ1-6; cdr3_aa: CASSHIQGIRGDSPLHF
v_call: TRBV7-2; j_call: TRBJ2-1; cdr3_aa: CASSPGRERGQFF
v_call: TRBV28; j_call: TRBJ1-5; cdr3_aa: CASYGQGGNQPQHF
v_call: TRBV3-1; j_call: NA; cdr3_aa: CASSQDFQQQFF
v_call: TRBV12-5; j_call: TRBJ2-1; cdr3_aa: CASGLGTSGRPNEQFF
v_call: TRBV6-1; j_call: TRBJ2-2; cdr3_aa: CAILGQTNTGELFF
v_call: TRBV10-2; j_call: TRBJ2-3; cdr3_aa: CASSGNLVTDTQYF
v_call: TRBV12-3/TRBV12-4; j_call: TRBJ1-5; cdr3_aa: CASSLGEGVGQPQHF
v_call: TRBV28; j_call: TRBJ1-5; cdr3_aa: CASRRTPPTAQPQHF
v_call: TRBV9; j_call: TRBJ2-3; cdr3_aa: CASSEVSGIADTQYF
v_call: TRBV29-1; j_call: TRBJ2-3; cdr3_aa: CSFEGGATSTDTQYF
v_call: TRBV28; j_call: TRBJ1-5; cdr3_aa: CASRYRVDNQPQHF
v_call: TRBV27; j_call: TRBJ1-1; cdr3_aa: CASSFNRGPRGTEAFF
v_call: TRBV2; j_call: TRBJ2-3; cdr3_aa: CASTLDSASTDTQYF
v_call: TRBV7-2; j_call: TRBJ2-2; cdr3_aa: CASSYRDRAGELFF
v_call: TRBV4-2; j_call: TRBJ2-7; cdr3_aa: CASSQDKLGEQYF
v_call: TRBV12-3/TRBV12-4; j_call: TRBJ2-2; cdr3_aa: CASRVRSTGELFF
v_call: TRBV12-3/TRBV12-4; j_call: TRBJ2-5; cdr3_aa: CASSPVTVSSETQYF
v_call: TRBV7-8; j_call: TRBJ2-7; cdr3_aa: CASSPSNVGPYEQYF
v_call: TRBV19; j_call: TRBJ1-3; cdr3_aa: CASGVRTDSGNTIYF
v_call: TRBV28; j_call: TRBJ1-4; cdr3_aa: CASNRDSNNEKLFF
v_call: TRBV9; j_call: TRBJ1-1; cdr3_aa: CASRRTGSLFTEAFF
v_call: TRBV5-1; j_call: TRBJ2-7; cdr3_aa: CASSAGSSGYEQYF
v_call: TRBV4-1; j_call: TRBJ2-7; cdr3_aa: CASSQDTGMVYEQYF
v_call: TRBV5-5; j_call: TRBJ2-7; cdr3_aa: CASSPWGAIYEQYF
v_call: TRBV7-9; j_call: TRBJ2-7; cdr3_aa: CASSPGRGLAGEYEQYF
v_call: TRBV19; j_call: TRBJ1-1; cdr3_aa: CASSPGQTGTEAFF
v_call: TRBV6-5; j_call: TRBJ2-3; cdr3_aa: CASSYSISGRAPDTQYF